A single sample is the source of the 5 T cell receptor beta chains below, sequenced in a study of T cell repertoires in cytomegalovirus infection. Using its own MiXCR run on the reads, TCRdb lists one record per CDR3 protein. The data show 250,000 to 300,000 distinct CDR3 sequences, about 18% seen once. Material: CD8+ T cells from PBMCs. The receptors here all came from a human donor in good health (CMV status not recorded). Some clones in this sample may be carry-over from other donors' samples.

This clonotype showed up many times. V gene TRBV7-6 combines with J gene TRBJ1-1; D is undetermined. Trimming cost V 2 bases and J 4 bases, with 17 bases left between them. CDR1 is SGHVS and CDR2 is FNYEAQ in the germline V gene. CDR3 length: 16 residues. CDR3 amino acids: CASSLRSTAFGTEAFF. Here the CDR3 DNA reads TGTGCCAGCAGCTTAAGGTCTACCGCCTTCGGCACTGAAGCTTTCTTT.

This clonotype was seen repeatedly, ten times or more. The gene calls are TRBV7-2 and TRBJ2-7; a possible D gene is TRBD2 (6 bases). Germline CDR1 reads SGHTA; CDR2 reads FQGNSA. The CDR3 runs 14 residues. V dropped 3 bases and J dropped 7 bases, with 16 bases sitting between them. The CDR3 region has the DNA TGTGCCAGCAGCTTGGGGGGTCGGGGTGTGGAGCAGTACTTC. Translation: CASSLGGRGVEQYF.

The genes are TRBV16 and TRBJ2-1; D is undetermined. The CDR3 extends over 12 amino acids. Germline V gene lookup returns CDR1 KGHSY and CDR2 FQNENV. V was trimmed by 5 bases and J by 8 bases, leaving 10 bases between them. The CDR3: CASSDSAYEQFF. The CDR3 DNA follows: TGTGCCAGCAGCGATAGTGCCTATGAGCAGTTCTTC.

CDR3 bases: TGCGCCAGCAGCTCGAAAATGAACACTGAAGCTTTCTTT. Residues: CASSSKMNTEAFF. The chain is built from TRBV4-1 and TRBJ1-1; D unclear. Germline V CDR1 and CDR2: MGHRA, YSYEKL. V was pared by 5 bases and J by 0 bases, with 7 bases between. The CDR3 totals 13 residues.

The rearrangement uses TRBV6-5 and TRBJ1-3; D is uncertain. CDR1 MNHEY and CDR2 SVGAGI come from the germline V gene. V gave up 5 bases and J gave up 3 bases, with 14 bases separating them. The CDR3 is 15 residues long. CDR3 in amino acids: CASSPILTLGNTIYF. The CDR3, as DNA: TGTGCCAGCAGTCCAATTTTAACTCTTGGAAACACCATATATTTT.